This T cell receptor beta chain was documented in a study of post-analysis software for immune sequencing data. Study-level background: There were relapsing-remitting, secondary progressive and progressive-relapsing multiple sclerosis among the disease courses included.

The CDR3 covers 17 residues. Trimming stripped 7 bases from V and 2 bases from J, with 18 bases between. Overall study findings and caveats: In patients, TRBV5-6, TRBV5-1 and TRBV20-1 belonged to about five TRBV segments found more frequently than in controls. Significantly decreased normalized Chao1 diversity was recorded for multiple sclerosis patients relative to controls. Samples from a shared batch, those prepared together, strongly co-clustered by F measure.

Researchers reported that TCR beta cDNA libraries carried unique molecular identifiers. Input populations of about 0.9 to 10 million T cells gave rise to roughly 0.5 million cDNA molecules. One entry per CDR3 protein, called by TCRdb with MiXCR from the PCR reads. Of around 200,000 distinct CDR3 sequences in the sample, 25% to 30% were seen once. This clonotype came up a few times. Its matching antigen is unknown. This clonotype was obtained from a girl under 18 with multiple sclerosis. The specimen sequenced was blood. This chain joins TRBV12-3 or TRBV12-4 and TRBJ2-6; maybe TRBD2 (6 bases). This CDR3 is CASIRGSGRTGANVLTF. CDR3 in DNA: TGTGCCAGCATCAGAGGTTCAGGGAGGACTGGGGCCAACGTCCTGACTTTC.